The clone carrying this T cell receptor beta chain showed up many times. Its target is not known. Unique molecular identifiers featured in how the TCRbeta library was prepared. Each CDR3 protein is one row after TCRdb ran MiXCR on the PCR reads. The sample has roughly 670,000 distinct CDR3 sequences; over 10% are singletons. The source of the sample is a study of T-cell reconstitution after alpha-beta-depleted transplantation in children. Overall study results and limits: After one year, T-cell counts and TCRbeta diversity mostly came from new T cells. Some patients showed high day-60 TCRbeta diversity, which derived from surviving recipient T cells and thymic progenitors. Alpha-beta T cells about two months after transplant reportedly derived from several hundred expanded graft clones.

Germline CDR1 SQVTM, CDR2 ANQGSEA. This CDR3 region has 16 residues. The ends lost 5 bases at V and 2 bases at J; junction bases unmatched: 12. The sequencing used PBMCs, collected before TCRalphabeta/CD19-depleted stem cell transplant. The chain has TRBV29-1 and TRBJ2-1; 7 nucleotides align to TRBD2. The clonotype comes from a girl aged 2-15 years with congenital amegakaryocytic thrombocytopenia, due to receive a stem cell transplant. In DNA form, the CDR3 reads TGCAGCGTTTCCCCCACGGCGGGAGCCACCTACAATGAGCAGTTCTTC. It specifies CSVSPTAGATYNEQFF.